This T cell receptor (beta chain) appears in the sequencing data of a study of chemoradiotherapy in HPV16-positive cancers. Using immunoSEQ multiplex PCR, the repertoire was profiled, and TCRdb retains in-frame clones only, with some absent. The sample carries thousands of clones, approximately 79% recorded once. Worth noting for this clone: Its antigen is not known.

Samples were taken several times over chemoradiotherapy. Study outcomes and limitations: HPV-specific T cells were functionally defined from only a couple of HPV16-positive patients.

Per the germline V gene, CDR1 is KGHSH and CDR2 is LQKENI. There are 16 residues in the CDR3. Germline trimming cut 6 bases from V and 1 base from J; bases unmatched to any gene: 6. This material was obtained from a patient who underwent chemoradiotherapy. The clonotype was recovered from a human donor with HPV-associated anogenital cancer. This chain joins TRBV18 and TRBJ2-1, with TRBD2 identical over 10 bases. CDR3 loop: CASSLTSGTSYNEQFF. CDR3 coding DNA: TGTGCCAGCTCCCTCACTAGCGGGACTTCCTACAATGAGCAGTTCTTC.